The text below deals with one T cell receptor beta chain. CDR1 is DFQATT and CDR2 is SNEGSKA in the germline V gene (reference sequence). J gave up 1 base and V 6 bases, and 3 bases lay outside the gene matches. The CDR3 loop spans 13 amino acids. TCRdb passed the 5' RACE reads through MiXCR, listing each CDR3 protein once. This table holds some 80,000 distinct CDR3 sequences, 12% found once. The data were taken from a study of early T cells in non-severe SARS-CoV-2 infection. Sequenced here: whole blood, sampled at baseline. The sequence derives from an adult who was a healthcare worker with PCR-confirmed SARS-CoV-2 infection or an uninfected control (not recorded which). The donor label of this sample is uncertain. The chain is built from TRBV20-1 and TRBJ1-1; 9 nucleotides line up with TRBD1. Written as DNA, the CDR3 is TGCAGTGCCGGGACAGGGAGGAACACTGAAGCTTTCTTT. Protein sequence: CSAGTGRNTEAFF.